The 25 T cell receptor beta chains given below trace back to one sample, sequenced in a study of blood T cell repertoires in COVID-19. Here immunoSEQ multiplex PCR was the method, and the copy in TCRdb shows in-frame clones only, minus some. The sample shows some 670,000 clones, over 80% of them seen only once. The specimen was peripheral blood. Source of these receptors: a woman younger than 35 with acute or convalescent COVID-19.

This sequence joins TRBV4-1 and TRBJ1-6, with D maybe TRBD1 (6 bases). Germline assignment: CDR1 MGHRA and CDR2 YSYEKL. This CDR3 spans 16 amino acids. Trimming removed 4 bases from V and 5 bases from J, with 15 bases in between. The CDR3 nucleotides are TGCGCCAGCAGCCCCCTCAGCCGACAGGATAATTCACCCCTCCACTTT. Its protein is CASSPLSRQDNSPLHF.

The CDR3 loop reads CASSGVGARSPLHF. In nucleotides, the CDR3 is TGTGCCAGCAGTGGGGTAGGGGCTCGTTCACCCCTCCACTTT. The chain employs TRBV2 and TRBJ1-6; D might be TRBD1 (5 bases). V was trimmed by 4 bases and J by 9 bases, leaving 13 bases between them. The germline V gene encodes CDR1 SNHLY and CDR2 FYNNEI. The CDR3 contains 14 residues.

The chain links TRBV10-3 to TRBJ2-2; D perhaps matches TRBD2 (6 bases). Between the trimmed V and J ends, which lost 7 bases and 4 bases, there was a span of 22 bases. CDR3 length: 17 amino acids. CDR1 and CDR2 (germline): ENHRY, SYGVKD. The CDR3 DNA reads TGTGCCATCACAAACCACGGGGGACCCTCGGGCACCGGGGAGCTGTTTTTT. Translating gives CAITNHGGPSGTGELFF.

The V call is TRBV9, the J call TRBJ1-2, with D unresolved. Germline V CDR1 and CDR2: SGDLS, YYNGEE. The V end was cut by 4 bases, the J end by 1 base, with 11 bases between. The CDR3 is made up of 14 amino acids. For the CDR3, the DNA is TGTGCCAGCAGCCCCGGGGAGGGTAACTATGGCTACACCTTC. The encoded protein is CASSPGEGNYGYTF.

The chain recombines TRBV6-5 with TRBJ1-1, with D unclear. V was pared by 6 bases and J by 3 bases, with 5 bases between. Germline assignment: CDR1 MNHEY and CDR2 SVGAGI. This CDR3 has 11 residues. CDR3 bases: TGTGCCAGCAGCCGGGACACTGAAGCTTTCTTT. Amino acid sequence: CASSRDTEAFF.

The chain employs TRBV19 and TRBJ1-2; D uncertain. The length of the CDR3 is 13 residues. Trimming removed 4 bases at V and 3 bases at J, with 9 bases between. Germline V gene lookup returns CDR1 LNHDA and CDR2 SQIVND (reference sequence). CDR3 in DNA: TGTGCCAGTAGTAGGTTTCAGTACTATGGCTACACCTTC. It yields the protein CASSRFQYYGYTF.

The rearrangement links TRBV29-1 to TRBJ1-4, with D possibly TRBD1 on 6 matching bases. This CDR3 is built from 13 residues. Germline V gene sequence: CDR1 SQVTM, CDR2 ANQGSEA. V shed 8 bases and J shed 2 bases, with 12 bases lying between them. This CDR3 reads CSPRGGTNEKLFF. The CDR3 DNA follows: TGCAGCCCACGAGGGGGTACTAATGAAAAACTGTTTTTT.

The chain employs TRBV7-2 and TRBJ1-5, with unresolved D. V lost 4 bases to trimming and J lost 4 bases, with 14 bases between them. Per the germline V gene, CDR1 is SGHTA and CDR2 is FQGNSA. The CDR3 contains 15 residues. CDR3 DNA: TGTGCCAGCAGCTCCTCCGACCAGGAAAATCAGCCCCAGCATTTT. Protein: CASSSSDQENQPQHF.

The V and J genes are TRBV29-1 and TRBJ2-7, with 7 bases matching TRBD1. The germline V gene encodes CDR1 SQVTM and CDR2 ANQGSEA. The CDR3 is 11 residues long. V lost 3 bases, J lost 6 bases, and 2 bases stayed unmatched. CDR3 DNA sequence: TGCAGCGTTGAGAGGGGGCGCGAGCAGTACTTC. Its protein product is CSVERGREQYF.

There are a few counts of this clone. The CDR3: CASPMVQGSLNQPQHF. The CDR3 bases are TGTGCCAGCCCTATGGTTCAGGGGTCCCTCAATCAGCCCCAGCATTTT. The V gene is TRBV21-1, the J gene TRBJ1-5; no check of the table's D call, TRBD1, against the DNA was made. TRBV21-1 is a listed pseudogene. The CDR3 spans 16 residues.

This clone was seen just once. The chain joins TRBV11-2 to TRBJ2-2; 10 bases are shared with TRBD2. The CDR3 covers 17 residues. V lost 4 bases, J lost 1 base, and 6 bases stayed unmatched. Germline V gene data show CDR1 as SGHAT and CDR2 as FQNNGV. Written as DNA, the CDR3 is TGTGCCAGCAGCTCCTCGTTAGCGGGGGGGAACACCGGGGAGCTGTTTTTT. The encoded protein is CASSSSLAGGNTGELFF.

Worth noting for this clone: Mismatch with germline at one junction end may stem from a read error. CDR3 coding DNA: TGTGCCAGCAGTTTAGCGGGCCAATTCTACGAGCAGTACTTC. Its translation is CASSLAGQFYEQYF. This rearrangement joins TRBV7-8 to TRBJ2-7, with TRBD2 matching over 7 bases. The CDR3 covers 14 residues. CDR1 is SGHVS and CDR2 is FQNEAQ in the germline V gene.

The rearrangement uses TRBV29-1 and TRBJ2-1, with 7 bases fitting TRBD2. The V gene end was trimmed by 1 base and the J gene end by 2 bases; junction bases not matched to a gene: 5. Looked up from germline, CDR1 is SQVTM and CDR2 is ANQGSEA. This CDR3 is built from 15 residues. CDR3 bases: TGCAGCGTTGAAGCGCGCGCGGGGGCCTACAATGAGCAGTTCTTC. This sequence encodes CSVEARAGAYNEQFF.

CDR3 region: CASRATGPGYTF. The CDR3 bases are TGTGCCAGCAGAGCGACAGGGCCCGGCTACACCTTC. The chain has TRBV12-3 or TRBV12-4 and TRBJ1-2; 7 bases are shared with TRBD1. This CDR3 has 12 residues. V gave up 6 bases and J gave up 8 bases; unmatched junction bases: 6.

The chain uses TRBV6-6 and TRBJ1-1; no reliable D call. V lost 4 bases and J lost 5, with 8 bases in between. CDR3 length equals 12 residues. Per germline, CDR1 MNHNY and CDR2 SVGAGI (reference sequence). The CDR3 DNA follows: TGTGCCAGCAGTTCCGGGTTGACTGAAGCTTTCTTT. Amino acid sequence: CASSSGLTEAFF.

The chain carries TRBV1 and TRBJ1-1; the table's D call, TRBD1, was not checked against the DNA. TRBV1 is a listed pseudogene. The CDR3 covers 14 residues. The CDR3 here is CTSSHRGLNTEAFF. The CDR3 region has the DNA TGCACCAGCAGCCACAGGGGACTGAACACTGAAGCTTTCTTT.

The chain has TRBV12-5 and TRBJ1-5; D ambiguous. Germline V gives CDR1 LGHNT, CDR2 FRNRAP. V lost 3 bases and J 11 bases, leaving 8 bases between the germline ends. This CDR3 is built from 11 residues. As DNA, the CDR3 is TGTGCTAGTGGTTTTACCGCGGCCCAGCATTTT. Residues: CASGFTAAQHF.

This chain connects TRBV5-1 to TRBJ1-1; D gene uncertain. The CDR3 contains 15 residues. Between the trimmed V and J ends, which lost 4 bases and 3 bases, there was a span of 16 bases. Germline V gives CDR1 SGHRS, CDR2 YFSETQ. The CDR3 protein is CASSHYSWGDTEAFF. The CDR3 DNA sequence: TGCGCCAGCAGCCATTACTCCTGGGGAGACACTGAAGCTTTCTTT.

The gene calls are TRBV7-3 and TRBJ1-1; D may be TRBD1 (5 bases). V was shortened by 5 bases and J by 2 bases, with 9 bases between the two germline ends. The CDR3 sequence is 13 residues long. Germline lookup yields CDR1 SGHTA and CDR2 FQGTGA. The CDR3 is CASSHDSNTEAFF. The CDR3 nucleotides are TGTGCCAGCAGCCACGACAGTAACACTGAAGCTTTCTTT.

V is TRBV7-8 and J is TRBJ2-1; no definite D call. The CDR3 consists of 15 residues. The germline V gene encodes CDR1 SGHVS and CDR2 FQNEAQ. Trimming stripped 2 bases from V and 2 bases from J, with 10 bases between. The CDR3 DNA reads TGTGCCAGCAGCTTATGGGCAGACGCCTACAATGAGCAGTTCTTC. It yields the protein CASSLWADAYNEQFF.

The chain combines TRBV19 with TRBJ1-5; weak D call: TRBD1 (5 bases). This CDR3 is 11 amino acids long. Germline V CDR1 and CDR2: LNHDA, SQIVND (reference sequence). Here the CDR3 reads CAVGVNQPQHF. The CDR3 DNA is TGTGCAGTAGGGGTCAATCAGCCCCAGCATTTT. Complete variable domain (other parts from reference TRBV19 and TRBJ1-5): DGGITQSPKYLFRKEGQNVTLSCEQNLNHDAMYWYRQDPGQGLRLIYYSQIVNDFQKGDIAEGYSVSREKKESFPLTVTSAQKNPTAFYLCAVGVNQPQHFGDGTRLSIL.

The V call is TRBV6-5, the J call TRBJ1-2; D may be TRBD1 (5 bases). V lost 0 bases to trimming and J lost 8 bases, with 16 bases between them. There are 15 residues in the CDR3. CDR1 is MNHEY and CDR2 is SVGAGI in the germline V gene. The CDR3 sequence is CASSYSGLDGNGYTF. In DNA form, the CDR3 reads TGTGCCAGCAGTTACTCGGGGCTCGATGGTAACGGCTACACCTTC.

This sequence joins TRBV2 and TRBJ1-2; D gene ambiguous. Germline lookup yields CDR1 SNHLY and CDR2 FYNNEI. This CDR3 is 12 amino acids long. Deletions cut 7 bases from V and 1 base from J, with 7 bases between. CDR3 nucleotides: TGTGCCAGCAATCAGGATAACTATGGCTACACCTTC. Protein sequence: CASNQDNYGYTF.

The CDR3 spells CASSPGAGVNTGELFF. CDR3 coding DNA: TGCGCCAGCAGCCCCGGGGCGGGGGTGAACACCGGGGAGCTGTTTTTT. This chain connects TRBV4-3 to TRBJ2-2; 7 bases agree with TRBD2. The germline V gene encodes CDR1 LGHNA and CDR2 YSLEER. This CDR3 is 16 amino acids long. The trim removed 4 bases at V and 1 base at J, leaving 6 bases unmatched.

This chain links TRBV29-1 with TRBJ2-3, with 10 positions matching TRBD1. The germline V gene encodes CDR1 SQVTM and CDR2 ANQGSEA. This CDR3 contains 13 residues. CDR3 coding DNA: TGCAGTACCCGACAGGGGGCTTCAGATACGCAGTATTTT. This codes for CSTRQGASDTQYF.